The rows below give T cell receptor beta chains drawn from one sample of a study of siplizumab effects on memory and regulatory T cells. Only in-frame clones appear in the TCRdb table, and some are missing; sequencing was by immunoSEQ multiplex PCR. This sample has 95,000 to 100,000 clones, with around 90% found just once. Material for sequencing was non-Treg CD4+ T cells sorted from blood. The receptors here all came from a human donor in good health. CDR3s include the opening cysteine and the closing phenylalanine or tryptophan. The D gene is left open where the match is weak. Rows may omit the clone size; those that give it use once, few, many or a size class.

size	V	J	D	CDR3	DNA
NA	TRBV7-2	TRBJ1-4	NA	CASSLDRTAEKLFF	TGTGCCAGCAGCTTAGATAGGACGGCTGAAAAACTGTTTTTT
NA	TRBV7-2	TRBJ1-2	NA	CASSMTGIPYGYTF	TGTGCCAGCAGTATGACAGGAATCCCTTATGGCTACACCTTC
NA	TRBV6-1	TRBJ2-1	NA	CASSERSAGSYNEQFF	TGTGCCAGCAGTGAAAGATCTGCGGGATCCTACAATGAGCAGTTCTTC
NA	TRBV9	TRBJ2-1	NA	CASSAREIRSYNEQFF	TGTGCCAGCAGCGCCCGGGAGATTCGTTCCTACAATGAGCAGTTCTTC
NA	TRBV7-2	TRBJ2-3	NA	CASSLRPTDTQYF	TGTGCCAGCAGCCTTAGACCTACAGATACGCAGTATTTT
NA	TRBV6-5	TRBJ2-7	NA	CASSYSPLYEQYF	TGTGCCAGCAGTTACTCTCCCCTCTACGAGCAGTACTTC
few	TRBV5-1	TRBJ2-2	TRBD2	CASSNLPGLAGGRNTGELFF	TGCGCCAGCAGCAACCTACCGGGACTAGCGGGAGGGAGGAACACCGGGGAGCTGTTTTTT
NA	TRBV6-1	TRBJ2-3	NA	CASSEQNRATQYF	TGTGCCAGCAGTGAACAAAACCGGGCCACGCAGTATTTT
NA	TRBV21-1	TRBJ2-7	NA	CASAGTTTYEQYF	TGTGCCAGCGCCGGGACAACGACCTACGAGCAGTACTTC
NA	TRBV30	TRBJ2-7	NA	CAWSLAAAYEQYF	TGTGCCTGGAGTCTAGCAGCTGCCTACGAGCAGTACTTC
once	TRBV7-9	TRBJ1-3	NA	CASSPLGSGNTIYF	TGTGCCAGCAGCCCACTTGGGTCTGGAAACACCATATATTTT
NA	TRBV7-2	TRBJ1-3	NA	CASGRRRDSELISGNTIYF	TGTGCCAGCGGGCGCCGCCGGGACTCTGAGTTAATATCTGGAAACACCATATATTTT
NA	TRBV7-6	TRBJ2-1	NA	CASSPTPPSAQFF	TGTGCCAGCAGCCCCACCCCCCCTAGCGCGCAGTTCTTC
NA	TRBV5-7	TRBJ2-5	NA	CASSQPPGETQYF	TGTGCCAGCAGTCAGCCCCCGGGGGAGACCCAGTACTTC
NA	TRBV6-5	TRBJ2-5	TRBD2	CASSYLGLAGVETQYF	TGTGCCAGCAGTTACTTGGGACTAGCGGGAGTGGAGACCCAGTACTTC
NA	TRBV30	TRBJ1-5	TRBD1	CAWRPTARGHNQPQHF	TGTGCCTGGAGGCCCACCGCCAGGGGGCACAATCAGCCCCAGCATTTT
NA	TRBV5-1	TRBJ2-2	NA	CASSLGGRDGELFF	TGCGCCAGCAGCTTGGGGGGACGCGACGGGGAGCTGTTTTTT
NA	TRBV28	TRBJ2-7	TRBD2	CAIRGGTYEQYF	TGTGCCATCCGGGGGGGGACCTACGAGCAGTACTTC
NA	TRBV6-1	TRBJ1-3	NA	CASSDLGVGGNTIYF	TGTGCCAGCAGTGATCTGGGAGTCGGTGGAAACACCATATATTTT
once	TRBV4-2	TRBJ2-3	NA	CASSQGILLGVTDTQYF	TGTGCCAGCAGCCAAGGCATACTCCTCGGGGTAACAGATACGCAGTATTTT
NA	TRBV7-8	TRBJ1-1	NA	CASSPPYGRGPTEAFF	TGTGCCAGCAGCCCACCCTATGGCAGGGGACCTACTGAAGCTTTCTTT
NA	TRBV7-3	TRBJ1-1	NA	CASSLNQGGTEAFF	TGTGCCAGCAGCTTAAACCAGGGAGGAACTGAAGCTTTCTTT
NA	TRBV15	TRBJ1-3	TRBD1	CATSRDSTGGGNTIYF	TGTGCCACCAGCAGAGATAGCACAGGGGGTGGAAACACCATATATTTT
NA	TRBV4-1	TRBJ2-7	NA	CASSQGPRLASSYEQYF	TGCGCCAGCAGCCAAGGACCCCGACTCGCAAGCTCCTACGAGCAGTACTTC
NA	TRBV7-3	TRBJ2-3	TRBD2	CASSTTSGGSTDTQYF	TGTGCCAGCAGCACTACTAGCGGGGGAAGCACAGATACGCAGTATTTT
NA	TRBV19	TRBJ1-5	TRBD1	CASRRGQGAWPQHF	TGTGCCAGTAGAAGGGGACAGGGGGCTTGGCCCCAGCATTTT
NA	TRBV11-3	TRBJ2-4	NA	CASSLGKNIQYF	TGTGCCAGCAGCCTCGGCAAAAACATTCAGTACTTC
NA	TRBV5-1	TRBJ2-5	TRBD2	CASRRAGVGGQETQYF	TGCGCCAGCAGGCGAGCGGGAGTCGGCGGTCAAGAGACCCAGTACTTC
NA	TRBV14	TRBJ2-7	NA	CASSQDTGVSQYF	TGTGCCAGCAGCCAAGATACAGGAGTTTCTCAGTACTTC
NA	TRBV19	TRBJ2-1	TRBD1	CASSIRAVRGQNEQFF	TGTGCCAGTAGTATCCGTGCCGTAAGGGGACAGAATGAGCAGTTCTTC
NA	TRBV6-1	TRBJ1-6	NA	CASSEEGGNSPLHF	TGTGCCAGCAGTGAAGAGGGTGGAAATTCACCCCTCCACTTT
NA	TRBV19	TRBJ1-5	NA	CASTPLLVSQRNQPQHF	TGTGCCAGTACCCCACTTCTCGTCTCTCAGAGGAATCAGCCCCAGCATTTT
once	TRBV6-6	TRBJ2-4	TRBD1	CATRTGNIQYF	TGTGCCACCCGGACAGGAAACATTCAGTACTTC
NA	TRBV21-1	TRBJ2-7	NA	CASLTNFRGGGEQYF	TGTGCCAGCCTGACTAACTTCAGGGGCGGAGGCGAGCAGTACTTC
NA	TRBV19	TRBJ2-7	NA	CASSIDLGTYEQYF	TGTGCCAGTAGTATAGATCTCGGTACCTACGAGCAGTACTTC
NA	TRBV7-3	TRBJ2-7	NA	CASSLWIRGTGEQYF	TGTGCCAGCAGCTTATGGATTCGAGGGACCGGCGAGCAGTACTTC
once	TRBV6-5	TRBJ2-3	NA	CASRGTAPDTQYF	TGTGCCAGCAGAGGGACTGCCCCAGATACGCAGTATTTT